The 25 T cell receptor beta chains below were found in one sample sequenced in a study of cytomegalovirus exposure and HLA in healthy donors (TCRdb year 2017). The receptor library was made with the immunoSEQ multiplex PCR assay. For the multiplex PCR, a mixture combining 60 forward primers for TCR Vbeta segments and 13 reverse primers for TCR Jbeta segments was used. This is the immuneACCESS table as TCRdb keeps it, with only in-frame sequences that have V and J called. A part of the clones is gone; compared with another copy, unresolved V genes explain less than half, and the rest is unexplained. The sample data list about 120,000 clones, and over 60% of these were observed just once. Jointly, the top ten make up around 3.3% of the sample. Source material: PBMCs. These receptor sequences come from a woman aged 25 to 39 in good health and CMV-seropositive.

CDR3 sequence (DNA): TGTGCCAGCAGTCCTCAATTTGGAGTGGCCCAGCATTTT. Translated, it gives CASSPQFGVAQHF. The rearrangement uses TRBV28 and TRBJ1-5, with D unresolved. The CDR3 loop spans 13 amino acids. V lost 5 bases and J 11 bases, leaving 16 bases between the germline ends. The V gene's germline CDR1 is MDHEN and CDR2 SYDVKM.

The chain links TRBV11-3 to TRBJ2-1; D unclear. CDR1 SGHNT and CDR2 YENEEA come from the germline V gene. The length of the CDR3 is 13 residues. Deletions cut 0 bases from V and 5 bases from J, with 5 bases between. The CDR3 DNA reads as TGTGCCAGCAGCTTAGAATTCGACAATGAGCAGTTCTTC. Encoded protein: CASSLEFDNEQFF. Filled out from reference TRBV11-3 and TRBJ2-1, the complete variable domain reads EAGVVQSPRYKIIEKKQPVAFWCNPISGHNTLYWYLQNLGQGPELLIRYENEEAVDDSQLPKDRFSAERLKGVDSTLKIQPAELGDSAVYLCASSLEFDNEQFFGPGTRLTVL.

This chain connects TRBV5-1 to TRBJ1-3; TRBD1 matches at 8 bases. Germline assignment: CDR1 SGHRS and CDR2 YFSETQ. This CDR3 spans 15 amino acids. V shed 4 bases and J 4 bases; nucleotides not matched to a gene: 7. The CDR3 here is CASSPGQVSGNTIYF. The CDR3 nucleotides read TGCGCCAGCAGCCCGGGACAGGTATCCGGAAACACCATATATTTT.

This chain joins TRBV30 and TRBJ2-2; 10 positions agree with TRBD1. Germline values: CDR1 GTSNPN, CDR2 SVGIG (reference sequence). This CDR3 spans 15 amino acids. Losses at the gene ends were 6 bases for V and 4 bases for J; bases not matched to a gene: 8. The CDR3 bases are TGTGCCTGCATGACAGGGGGCGCGAGCACCGGGGAGCTGTTTTTT. Amino acid sequence: CACMTGGASTGELFF.

This clone has a handful of counts. This chain joins TRBV6-6 and TRBJ2-4; D is undetermined. This CDR3 contains 13 residues. Germline V gives CDR1 MNHNY, CDR2 SVGAGI (reference sequence). Between the trimmed V and J ends, which lost 2 bases and 9 bases, there was a span of 11 bases. The CDR3 loop reads CASSYGFSGIQYF. The CDR3 DNA sequence: TGTGCCAGCAGTTACGGTTTCTCCGGCATTCAGTACTTC.

This sequence joins TRBV12-5 and TRBJ1-5; the D gene is possibly TRBD1 (6 bases). CDR1 and CDR2 (germline): LGHNT, FRNRAP. V shed 5 bases and J shed 0 bases, with 14 bases lying between them. The CDR3 consists of 16 residues. CDR3 sequence (DNA): TGTGCTAGTGGTAGTGTAAGGGGGTATAGCAATCAGCCCCAGCATTTT. Its translation is CASGSVRGYSNQPQHF.

The DNA of the CDR3 is TGCGCCAGCAGCCAGACTAGCGGGGGGCGGGATACGCAGTATTTT. Encoded protein: CASSQTSGGRDTQYF. The chain joins TRBV4-3 to TRBJ2-3, with TRBD2 matching 13 bases. There are 15 residues in the CDR3. Germline trimming cut 3 bases from V and 6 bases from J; bases unmatched to any gene: 3. CDR1 and CDR2 from the germline V gene are LGHNA and YSLEER.

J is TRBJ2-3 and V is TRBV9; 7 nucleotides agree with TRBD1. The CDR3 runs to 15 residues. The germline gives CDR1 SGDLS, CDR2 YYNGEE. V trimming: 6 bases; J trimming: 0 bases; junction bases outside the gene matches: 7. CDR3: CASNARGQSTDTQYF. CDR3 nucleotide sequence: TGTGCCAGCAACGCCCGGGGACAGAGCACAGATACGCAGTATTTT.

The V and J genes are TRBV14 and TRBJ1-4; 9 bases are a match to TRBD1. This CDR3 is 15 amino acids long. Per germline, CDR1 SGHDN and CDR2 FVKESK. The V and J ends lost 3 bases and 5 bases, in that order; junction bases with no gene match: 4. The CDR3 here is CASSQPGQGNEKLFF. For the CDR3, the DNA is TGTGCCAGCAGCCAGCCGGGACAGGGAAATGAAAAACTGTTTTTT.

The V and J genes are TRBV6-5 and TRBJ1-1, with D possibly matching TRBD1 (6 bases). This CDR3 has 14 amino acids. The ends were cut back, 2 bases at V and 3 bases at J, with 10 bases in the middle. From germline, CDR1 is MNHEY and CDR2 SVGAGI. The CDR3 region is CASSYAGAHTEAFF. CDR3 bases: TGTGCCAGCAGTTACGCGGGGGCGCACACTGAAGCTTTCTTT.

This clone was observed a single time. The chain employs TRBV28 and TRBJ1-5; TRBD1 might be the D (5 bases). Germline CDR1 MDHEN, CDR2 SYDVKM. Between the trimmed V and J ends, which lost 9 bases and 7 bases, there was a span of 16 bases. The CDR3 is 13 residues long. The CDR3 loop is CASRQGLKQPQHF. CDR3 nucleotide sequence: TGTGCCAGTAGGCAGGGTTTAAAACAGCCCCAGCATTTT. The full variable domain, its missing parts supplied by reference TRBV28 and TRBJ1-5, is DVKVTQSSRYLVKRTGEKVFLECVQDMDHENMFWYRQDPGLGLRLIYFSYDVKMKEKGDIPEGYSVSREKKERFSLILESASTNQTSMYLCASRQGLKQPQHFGDGTRLSIL.

Details on this clone: Mismatch with germline at one junction end may stem from a read error. V and J are TRBV4-1 and TRBJ1-4, with 9 bases that match TRBD1. Looked up from germline, CDR1 is MGHRA and CDR2 is YSYEKL. This CDR3 contains 13 residues. The CDR3 is CASSQGNRDRVTF. The CDR3 DNA sequence: TGCGCCAGCAGCCAAGGAAACCGGGACAGGGTGACTTTT.

In this sample, this clone turned up once. The rearrangement uses TRBV5-1 and TRBJ1-6; 9 bases align to TRBD1. The CDR3 covers 15 residues. V trimming: 0 bases; J trimming: 10 bases; junction bases outside the gene matches: 5. Looked up from germline, CDR1 is SGHRS and CDR2 is YFSETQ. CDR3 bases: TGCGCCAGCAGCTTGGGGGGACAGGGTAGGTCACCCCTCCACTTT. As protein: CASSLGGQGRSPLHF.

The gene calls are TRBV30 and TRBJ1-1, with a tentative D call TRBD1 (6 bases). The ends were cut back, 8 bases at V and 4 bases at J, with 23 bases in the middle. This CDR3 region has 15 residues. Germline V gives CDR1 GTSNPN, CDR2 SVGIG (reference sequence). CDR3 in amino acids: CAGTRGGGRTTEAFF. The CDR3 nucleotides are TGTGCCGGGACCCGGGGAGGGGGGCGGACCACTGAAGCTTTCTTT.

This chain links TRBV5-1 with TRBJ1-2; 12 nucleotides line up with TRBD1. Germline values: CDR1 SGHRS, CDR2 YFSETQ. V lost 4 bases and J lost 4; bases outside the gene matches: 11. The CDR3 has 17 amino acids. CDR3 nucleotide sequence: TGCGCCAGCAGCAACCCGGGACAGGGGGCCGCTGGCTATGGCTACACCTTC. The encoded protein is CASSNPGQGAAGYGYTF. Complete variable domain (other parts from reference TRBV5-1 and TRBJ1-2): KAGVTQTPRYLIKTRGQQVTLSCSPISGHRSVSWYQQTPGQGLQFLFEYFSETQRNKGNFPGRFSGRQFSNSRSEMNVSTLELGDSALYLCASSNPGQGAAGYGYTFGSGTRLTVV.

The rearrangement uses TRBV5-6 and TRBJ2-2; D gene ambiguous. V shed 3 bases and J shed 1 base, with 4 bases lying between them. Germline CDR1 is SGHDT and CDR2 is YYEEEE. This CDR3 spans 13 amino acids. The CDR3, as DNA: TGTGCCAGCAGCTCGGGGAACACCGGGGAGCTGTTTTTT. Its protein is CASSSGNTGELFF.

In this sample, this clone turned up a few times. J is TRBJ2-5 and V is TRBV6-5; D is uncertain. Deletions cut 5 bases from V and 4 bases from J, with 11 bases between. The CDR3 spans 13 residues. Germline V lookup: CDR1 MNHEY, CDR2 SVGAGI. As DNA, the CDR3 is TGTGCCAGCAGTCCCTCGGGTGGAGAGACCCAGTACTTC. Translated, it gives CASSPSGGETQYF.

CDR3 amino acids: CASTLRTGPQPQHF. Here the CDR3 DNA reads TGTGCCAGCACACTCCGGACAGGGCCTCAGCCCCAGCATTTT. The chain has TRBV2 and TRBJ1-5; 8 positions agree with TRBD1. The V and J ends lost 7 bases and 6 bases, in that order; junction bases with no gene match: 8. This CDR3 contains 14 residues. The V gene's germline CDR1 is SNHLY and CDR2 FYNNEI.

V and J are TRBV7-8 and TRBJ1-1, with D tentatively TRBD1 (6 bases). With 4 bases removed from V and 5 bases from J, the gap between germline ends came to 14 bases. The CDR3 has 14 residues. Looked up from germline, CDR1 is SGHVS and CDR2 is FQNEAQ. DNA for the CDR3: TGTGCCAGCAGCTCCCGCTCACAGGGAACTGAAGCTTTCTTT. Residues: CASSSRSQGTEAFF.

The CDR3 DNA follows: TGCGCCAGCAGCCCGGGGACAGGGAAGAATGAGCAGTTCTTC. Protein sequence: CASSPGTGKNEQFF. The J gene is TRBJ2-1, the V gene TRBV5-1, with 9 positions matching TRBD1. The V gene end was trimmed by 4 bases and the J gene end by 7 bases; junction bases not matched to a gene: 6. CDR1 is SGHRS and CDR2 is YFSETQ in the germline V gene. The CDR3 runs to 14 residues. The whole variable domain, remainder taken from reference TRBV5-1 and TRBJ2-1, is KAGVTQTPRYLIKTRGQQVTLSCSPISGHRSVSWYQQTPGQGLQFLFEYFSETQRNKGNFPGRFSGRQFSNSRSEMNVSTLELGDSALYLCASSPGTGKNEQFFGPGTRLTVL.

The genes are TRBV4-3 and TRBJ2-7, with 9 bases that match TRBD1. The CDR3 has 14 amino acids. Germline lookup yields CDR1 LGHNA and CDR2 YSLEER. V trimming: 5 bases; J trimming: 6 bases; junction bases outside the gene matches: 8. The CDR3 region has the DNA TGCGCCAGCAGCGCCGGGACAGGGTGGGGCGAGCAGTACTTC. This gives the protein CASSAGTGWGEQYF.

V and J are TRBV4-1 and TRBJ2-7; 8 bases agree with TRBD2. Germline CDR1 MGHRA, CDR2 YSYEKL. The CDR3 runs to 14 residues. The trim removed 4 bases at V and 4 bases at J, leaving 6 bases unmatched. The CDR3 region is CASSPAGVGYEQYF. For the CDR3, the DNA is TGCGCCAGCAGCCCAGCGGGGGTGGGGTACGAGCAGTACTTC.

The sample holds a few counts of this clone. The V and J genes are TRBV4-1 and TRBJ1-4; TRBD1 aligns across 7 bases. Losses at the gene ends were 4 bases for V and 6 bases for J; bases not matched to a gene: 8. The germline gives CDR1 MGHRA, CDR2 YSYEKL. The CDR3 is 15 amino acids. The CDR3, as DNA: TGCGCCAGCAGCCGGACAGGACAAGGGTATGAAAAACTGTTTTTT. It specifies CASSRTGQGYEKLFF.

The chain is built from TRBV9 and TRBJ2-2; possibly TRBD1 for D (6 bases). The CDR3 sequence is 13 residues long. The germline CDR1 and CDR2 sequences are SGDLS and YYNGEE. Trimming removed 3 bases at V and 5 bases at J, with 8 bases between. CDR3: CASSAGVTGELFF. The DNA for the CDR3 is TGTGCCAGCAGCGCAGGGGTTACCGGGGAGCTGTTTTTT.

This sequence joins TRBV6-5 and TRBJ2-7; D gene uncertain. Deletions cut 0 bases from V and 6 bases from J, with 9 bases between. Germline values: CDR1 MNHEY, CDR2 SVGAGI. CDR3 length: 13 residues. In nucleotides, the CDR3 is TGTGCCAGCAGTTACTCCAGACACGCCGAGCAGTACTTC. Its translation: CASSYSRHAEQYF.